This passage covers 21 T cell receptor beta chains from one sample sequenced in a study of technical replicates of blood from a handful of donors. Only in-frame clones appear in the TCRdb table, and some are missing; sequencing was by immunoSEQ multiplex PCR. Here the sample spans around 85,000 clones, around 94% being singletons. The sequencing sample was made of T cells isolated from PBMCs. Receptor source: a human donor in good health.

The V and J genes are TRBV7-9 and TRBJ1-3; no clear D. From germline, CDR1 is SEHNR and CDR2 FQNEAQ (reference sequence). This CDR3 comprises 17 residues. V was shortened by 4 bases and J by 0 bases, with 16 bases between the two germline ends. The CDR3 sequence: CASSSVDHLSSGNTIYF. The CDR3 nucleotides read TGTGCCAGCAGCTCGGTTGATCACTTGAGCTCTGGAAACACCATATATTTT.

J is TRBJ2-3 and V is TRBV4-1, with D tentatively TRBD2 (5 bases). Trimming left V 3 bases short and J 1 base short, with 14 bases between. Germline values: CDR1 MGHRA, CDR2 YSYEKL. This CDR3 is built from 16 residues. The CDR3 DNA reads TGCGCCAGCAGCCAGATCGGAGGCCTTGGCACAGATACGCAGTATTTT. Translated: CASSQIGGLGTDTQYF.

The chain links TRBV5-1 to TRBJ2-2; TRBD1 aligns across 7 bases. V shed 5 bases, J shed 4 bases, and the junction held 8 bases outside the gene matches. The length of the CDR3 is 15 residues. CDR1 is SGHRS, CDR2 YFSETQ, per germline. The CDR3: CASSRTGQVTGELFF. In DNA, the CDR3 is TGCGCCAGCAGTAGGACAGGACAGGTCACCGGGGAGCTGTTTTTT.

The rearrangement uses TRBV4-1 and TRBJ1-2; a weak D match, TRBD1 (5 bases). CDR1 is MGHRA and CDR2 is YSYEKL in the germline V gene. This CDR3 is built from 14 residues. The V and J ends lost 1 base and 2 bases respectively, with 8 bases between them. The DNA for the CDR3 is TGCGCCAGCAGCCAAGGGACAAACAACTATGGCTACACCTTC. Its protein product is CASSQGTNNYGYTF.

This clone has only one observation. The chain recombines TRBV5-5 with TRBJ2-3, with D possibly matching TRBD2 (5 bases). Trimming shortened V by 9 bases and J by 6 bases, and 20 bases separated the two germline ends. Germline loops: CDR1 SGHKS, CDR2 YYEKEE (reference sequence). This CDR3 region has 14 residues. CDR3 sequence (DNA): TGTGCCACGTCCTTGCGGGCCTTCAGCGATACGCAGTATTTT. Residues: CATSLRAFSDTQYF.

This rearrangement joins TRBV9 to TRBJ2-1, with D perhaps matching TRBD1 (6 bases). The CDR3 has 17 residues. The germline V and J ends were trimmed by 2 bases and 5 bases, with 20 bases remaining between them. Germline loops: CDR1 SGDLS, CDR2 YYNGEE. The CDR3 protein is CASSVLARGRIHNEQFF. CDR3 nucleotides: TGTGCCAGCAGCGTTCTCGCGAGGGGGAGAATACACAATGAGCAGTTCTTC. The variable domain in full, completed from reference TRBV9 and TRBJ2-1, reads DSGVTQTPKHLITATGQRVTLRCSPRSGDLSVYWYQQSLDQGLQFLIQYYNGEERAKGNILERFSAQQFPDLHSELNLSSLELGDSALYFCASSVLARGRIHNEQFFGPGTRLTVL.

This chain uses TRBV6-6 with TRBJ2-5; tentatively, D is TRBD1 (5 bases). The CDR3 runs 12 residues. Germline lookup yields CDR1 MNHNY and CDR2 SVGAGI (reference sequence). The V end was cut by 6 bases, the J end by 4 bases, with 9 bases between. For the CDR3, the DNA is TGTGCCAGCAGATCGCAGGGAGAGACCCAGTACTTC. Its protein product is CASRSQGETQYF.

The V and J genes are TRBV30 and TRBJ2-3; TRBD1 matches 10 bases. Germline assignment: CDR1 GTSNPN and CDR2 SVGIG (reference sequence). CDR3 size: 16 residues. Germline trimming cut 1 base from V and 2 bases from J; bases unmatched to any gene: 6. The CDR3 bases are TGTGCCTGGAGTGACGGGACAGGGGTTGTCACAGATACGCAGTATTTT. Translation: CAWSDGTGVVTDTQYF. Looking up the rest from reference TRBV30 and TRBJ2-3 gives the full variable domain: SQTIHQWPATLVQPVGSPLSLECTVEGTSNPNLYWYRQAAGRGLQLLFYSVGIGQISSEVPQNLSASRPQDRQFILSSKKLLLSDSGFYLCAWSDGTGVVTDTQYFGPGTRLTVL.

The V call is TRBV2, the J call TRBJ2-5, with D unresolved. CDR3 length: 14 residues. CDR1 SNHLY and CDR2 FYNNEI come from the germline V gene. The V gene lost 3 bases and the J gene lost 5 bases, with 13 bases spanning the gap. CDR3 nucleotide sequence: TGTGCCAGCAGTGACACCCCTGCGCGTGAGACCCAGTACTTC. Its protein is CASSDTPARETQYF.

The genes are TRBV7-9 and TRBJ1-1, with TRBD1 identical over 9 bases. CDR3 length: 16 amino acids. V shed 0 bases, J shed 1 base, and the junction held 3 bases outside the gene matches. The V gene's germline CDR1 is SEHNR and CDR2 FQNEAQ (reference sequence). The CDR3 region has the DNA TGTGCCAGCAGCTTAGCGGGACAGGGCCAGAACACTGAAGCTTTCTTT. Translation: CASSLAGQGQNTEAFF.

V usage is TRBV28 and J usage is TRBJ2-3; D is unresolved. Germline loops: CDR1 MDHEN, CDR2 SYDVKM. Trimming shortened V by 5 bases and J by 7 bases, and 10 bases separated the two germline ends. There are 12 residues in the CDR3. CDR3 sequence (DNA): TGTGCCAGCAGTAACTACGGTTATACGCAGTATTTT. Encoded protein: CASSNYGYTQYF.

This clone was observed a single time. CDR3 DNA: TGTGCCAGCAGTGACATCGAGGGGGCGAACACCGGGGAGCTGTTTTTT. Its translation is CASSDIEGANTGELFF. This sequence joins TRBV6-4 and TRBJ2-2; possible D gene TRBD1, 6 bases. Deletions cut 2 bases from V and 0 bases from J, with 10 bases between. Germline CDR1 and CDR2: MRHNA and SNTAGT. The CDR3 consists of 16 residues.

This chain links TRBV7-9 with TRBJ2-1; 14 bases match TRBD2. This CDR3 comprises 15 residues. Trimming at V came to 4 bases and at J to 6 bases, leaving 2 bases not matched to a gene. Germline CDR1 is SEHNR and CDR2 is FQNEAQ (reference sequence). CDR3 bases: TGTGCCAGCAGCTCCGGACTAGCGGGAGGCAATGAGCAGTTCTTC. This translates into CASSSGLAGGNEQFF.

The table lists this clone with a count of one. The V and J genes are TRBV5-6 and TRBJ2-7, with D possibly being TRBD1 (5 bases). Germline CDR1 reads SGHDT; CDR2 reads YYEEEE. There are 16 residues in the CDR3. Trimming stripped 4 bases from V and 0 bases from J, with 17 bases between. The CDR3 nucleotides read TGTGCCAGCAGCCCTACAAAGACAGCAACCTCCTACGAGCAGTACTTC. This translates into CASSPTKTATSYEQYF.

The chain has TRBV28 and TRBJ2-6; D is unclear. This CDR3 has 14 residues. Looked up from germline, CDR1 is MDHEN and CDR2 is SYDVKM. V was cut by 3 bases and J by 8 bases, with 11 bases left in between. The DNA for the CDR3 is TGTGCCAGCAGTTTCCCCCCCGGGTCCAACGTCCTGACTTTC. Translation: CASSFPPGSNVLTF.

CDR3 loop: CASSLLAGAFSPNEQFF. CDR3 in DNA: TGTGCCAGCAGCTTACTAGCGGGGGCCTTCTCCCCTAATGAGCAGTTCTTC. The rearrangement joins TRBV11-2 to TRBJ2-1; 10 nucleotides match TRBD2. J gave up 7 bases and V 2 bases, and 11 bases lay outside the gene matches. Germline loops: CDR1 SGHAT, CDR2 FQNNGV. This CDR3 contains 17 residues.

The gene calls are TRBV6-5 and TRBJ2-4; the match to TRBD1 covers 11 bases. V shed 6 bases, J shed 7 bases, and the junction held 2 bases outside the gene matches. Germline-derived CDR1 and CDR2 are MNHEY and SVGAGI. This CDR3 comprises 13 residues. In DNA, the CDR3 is TGTGCCAGCAGCTGGGACAGGGGGAACATTCAGTACTTC. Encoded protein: CASSWDRGNIQYF.

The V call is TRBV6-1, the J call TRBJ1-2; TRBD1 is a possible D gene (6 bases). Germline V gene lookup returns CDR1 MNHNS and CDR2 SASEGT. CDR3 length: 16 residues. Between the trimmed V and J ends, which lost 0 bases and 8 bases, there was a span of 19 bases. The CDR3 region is CASSEAVIRGAYGYTF. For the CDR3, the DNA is TGTGCCAGCAGTGAAGCAGTTATACGGGGGGCATACGGCTACACCTTC.

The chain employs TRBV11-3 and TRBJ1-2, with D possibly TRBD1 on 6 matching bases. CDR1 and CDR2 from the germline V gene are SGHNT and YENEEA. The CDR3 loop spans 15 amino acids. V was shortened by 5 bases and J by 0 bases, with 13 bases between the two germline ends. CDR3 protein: CASSIRDIANYGYTF. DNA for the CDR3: TGTGCCAGCAGCATCCGGGACATAGCTAACTATGGCTACACCTTC.

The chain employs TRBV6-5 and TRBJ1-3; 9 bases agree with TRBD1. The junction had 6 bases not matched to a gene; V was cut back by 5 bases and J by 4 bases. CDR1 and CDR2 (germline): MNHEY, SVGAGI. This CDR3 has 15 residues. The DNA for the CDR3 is TGTGCCAGCAGTCGTAACAGGGGGCCCGGAAACACCATATATTTT. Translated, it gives CASSRNRGPGNTIYF.

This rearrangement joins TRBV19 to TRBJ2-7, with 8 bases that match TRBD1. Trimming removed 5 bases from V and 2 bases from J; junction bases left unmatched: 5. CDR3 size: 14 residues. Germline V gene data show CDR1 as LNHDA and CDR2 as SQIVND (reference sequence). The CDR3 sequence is CASSAGTGPYEQYF. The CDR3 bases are TGTGCCAGTAGTGCAGGGACAGGACCCTACGAGCAGTACTTC.